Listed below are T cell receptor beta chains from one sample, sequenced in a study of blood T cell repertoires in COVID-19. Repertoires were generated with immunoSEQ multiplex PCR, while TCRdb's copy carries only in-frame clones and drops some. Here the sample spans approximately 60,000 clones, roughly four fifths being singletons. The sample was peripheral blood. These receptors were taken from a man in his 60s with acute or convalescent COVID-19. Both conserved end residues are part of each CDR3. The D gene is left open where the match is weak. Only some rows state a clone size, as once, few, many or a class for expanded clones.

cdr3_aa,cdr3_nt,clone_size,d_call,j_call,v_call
CASSPGQSSGNTIYF,TGTGCCAGCAGTCCGGGACAGAGCTCTGGAAACACCATATATTTT,.,TRBD1,TRBJ1-3,TRBV6-6
CASSRRTGGSYEQYF,TGTGCCAGCAGCCGCCGGACAGGGGGCTCCTACGAGCAGTACTTC,.,TRBD1,TRBJ2-7,TRBV3-1/TRBV3-2
CASSPTRDTQYF,TGCGCCAGCAGCCCCACTAGAGATACGCAGTATTTT,.,.,TRBJ2-3,TRBV5-1
CASSKAESPLHF,TGTGCCAGCAGCAAAGCTGAGTCACCCCTCCACTTT,.,.,TRBJ1-6,TRBV21-1
CASSLRTSGRVDTQYF,TGTGCCAGCAGCCTCCGGACTAGCGGGAGGGTGGATACGCAGTATTTT,.,TRBD2,TRBJ2-3,TRBV7-6
CATSGDKNTEAFF,TGTGCCACCAGTGGGGACAAAAACACTGAAGCTTTCTTT,few,.,TRBJ1-1,TRBV24-1
CASSSKTGMGFQPQHF,TGTGCCAGCAGCTCAAAGACAGGGATGGGGTTTCAGCCCCAGCATTTT,.,TRBD1,TRBJ1-5,TRBV11-3
CASSSGLAGEDTQYF,TGTGCCAGCAGCTCGGGACTAGCGGGAGAAGATACGCAGTATTTT,.,TRBD2,TRBJ2-3,TRBV7-9
CASSSRTGTAYGYTF,TGTGCCAGCAGCTCAAGGACAGGAACGGCCTATGGCTACACCTTC,.,TRBD1,TRBJ1-2,TRBV5-6
CASSPTGGGYTF,TGTGCCAGCAGCCCGACCGGAGGTGGCTACACCTTC,.,.,TRBJ1-2,TRBV12-3/TRBV12-4
CASSFPSETPPLHF,TGTGCCAGCAGCTTTCCGTCAGAAACGCCACCCCTCCACTTT,.,.,TRBJ1-6,TRBV11-2
CASSYREETQYF,TGTGCCAGCAGTTACAGGGAGGAGACCCAGTACTTC,.,.,TRBJ2-5,TRBV6-5
CASSLGGPPLHF,TGCGCCAGCAGCCTAGGGGGTCCACCCCTCCACTTT,.,.,TRBJ1-6,TRBV5-1
CASSLDWDREAEQYF,TGTGCCAGCAGCTTGGATTGGGACCGGGAGGCCGAGCAGTACTTC,.,TRBD2,TRBJ2-7,TRBV5-6
CASSLTDSDNEQFF,TGTGCCAGCAGCCTAACGGACTCGGACAATGAGCAGTTCTTC,.,.,TRBJ2-1,TRBV6-5
CASSRLAQGPRFF,TGCGCCAGCAGCCGACTAGCCCAAGGTCCCAGGTTCTTC,.,TRBD2,TRBJ2-1,TRBV5-1
CASSAGTGSYQETQYF,TGTGCCAGCAGTGCCGGGACAGGATCCTACCAAGAGACCCAGTACTTC,few,TRBD1,TRBJ2-5,TRBV2
CASSFNSDPNEQFF,TGTGCCAGCAGCTTTAATAGCGATCCGAATGAGCAGTTCTTC,.,.,TRBJ2-1,TRBV11-3
CASNTGTSGTFDWGTDTQYF,TGCGCCAGCAACACCGGGACTAGCGGGACCTTTGACTGGGGAACAGATACGCAGTATTTT,.,TRBD2,TRBJ2-3,TRBV23-1
CASSQTGGNYGYTF,TGTGCCAGCAGTCAGACAGGGGGGAACTATGGCTACACCTTC,.,TRBD1,TRBJ1-2,TRBV28
CASSPQADTQYF,TGTGCCAGCAGTCCACAGGCAGATACGCAGTATTTT,.,.,TRBJ2-3,TRBV2
CASSLKGSWYNEQFF,TGTGCCAGCAGCTTAAAGGGGTCCTGGTACAATGAGCAGTTCTTC,.,.,TRBJ2-1,TRBV7-6
CSATGQFSGANVLTF,TGCAGCGCGACGGGACAATTCTCTGGGGCCAACGTCCTGACTTTC,.,.,TRBJ2-6,TRBV29-1
CASSPGTTYEQYF,TGTGCCAGCAGCCCAGGGACTACCTACGAGCAGTACTTC,.,TRBD2,TRBJ2-7,TRBV5-6
CASSLGTSSYNEQFF,TGTGCCAGCAGCTTAGGGACTAGCTCCTACAATGAGCAGTTCTTC,.,TRBD2,TRBJ2-1,TRBV7-3
CSVVGPTNTGELFF,TGCAGCGTTGTTGGGCCGACGAACACCGGGGAGCTGTTTTTT,.,.,TRBJ2-2,TRBV29-1
CSASPGDTIDATIYF,TGCAGTGCTAGTCCTGGGGACACCATAGATGCAACCATATATTTT,.,.,TRBJ1-3,TRBV20-1
CASNLDRGNEQYF,TGTGCCAGCAACTTGGACAGGGGGAACGAGCAGTACTTC,many,TRBD1,TRBJ2-7,TRBV5-4
CASSYSRGHTYEQYF,TGTGCCAGCAGTTACTCGCGGGGCCATACCTACGAGCAGTACTTC,few,.,TRBJ2-7,TRBV6-5
CASSTHGQAPRQYF,TGTGCCAGCAGCACACACGGACAGGCCCCTCGGCAGTACTTC,.,TRBD1,TRBJ2-7,TRBV6-2/TRBV6-3
CASSLNLAGGPIEFF,TGTGCCAGCAGTTTGAACCTAGCGGGAGGGCCTATTGAGTTCTTC,.,TRBD2,TRBJ2-1,TRBV28
CASGFSNSPLHF,TGTGCCAGCGGCTTCAGTAATTCACCCCTCCACTTT,many,.,TRBJ1-6,TRBV3-1/TRBV3-2
CASSQGTSYEQYF,TGCGCCAGCAGCCAAGGGACTTCATACGAGCAGTACTTC,.,.,TRBJ2-7,TRBV4-1
CASKIDGGTMNTEAFF,TGTGCCAGTAAAATAGACGGCGGTACTATGAACACTGAAGCTTTCTTT,.,.,TRBJ1-1,TRBV19
CASKGNTDTQYF,TGTGCCAGCAAGGGGAACACAGATACGCAGTATTTT,.,.,TRBJ2-3,TRBV2
CASSSTRPGLGGNEQFF,TGTGCCAGCAGCTCGACTAGACCGGGACTAGGGGGTAATGAGCAGTTCTTC,.,TRBD2,TRBJ2-1,TRBV2
CAWNRERDEKLFF,TGTGCCTGGAACAGGGAGAGGGATGAAAAACTGTTTTTT,once,.,TRBJ1-4,TRBV30
CASSQGAVPYNEQFF,TGCGCCAGCAGCCAAGGAGCGGTCCCCTACAATGAGCAGTTCTTC,.,.,TRBJ2-1,TRBV4-1
CATSRDRASYEQYF,TGTGCCACCAGCAGAGATAGAGCCTCCTACGAGCAGTACTTC,.,.,TRBJ2-7,TRBV15
CASSGTGGPSGNTIYF,TGTGCCAGCAGCGGGACAGGGGGACCCTCTGGAAACACCATATATTTT,.,TRBD1,TRBJ1-3,TRBV5-4
CASRPTPDQPQHF,TGCGCCAGCAGGCCTACTCCGGATCAGCCCCAGCATTTT,once,.,TRBJ1-5,TRBV5-1
CASSFRQGHGYTF,TGTGCCAGCAGCTTCCGACAGGGACATGGCTACACCTTC,.,TRBD1,TRBJ1-2,TRBV13
CASSFGSMNTEAFF,TGTGCCAGCAGCTTTGGCAGTATGAACACTGAAGCTTTCTTT,.,.,TRBJ1-1,TRBV7-9
CASSVSGRADGELFF,TGCGCCAGCAGCGTTAGCGGGAGGGCCGACGGGGAGCTGTTTTTT,.,TRBD2,TRBJ2-2,TRBV5-1
CASSLGRQGDIQYF,TGCGCCAGCAGCCTCGGGAGGCAAGGGGACATTCAGTACTTC,few,TRBD2,TRBJ2-4,TRBV4-3
CASEGVAEGYNEQFF,TGTGCCAGCGAAGGGGTAGCGGAGGGGTACAATGAGCAGTTCTTC,.,.,TRBJ2-1,TRBV2
CSASGGTNYGYTF,TGCAGTGCTAGTGGAGGCACTAACTATGGCTACACCTTC,.,.,TRBJ1-2,TRBV20-1
CASSLAGHRGYEQYF,TGCGCCAGCAGCCTCGCAGGGCACAGGGGCTACGAGCAGTACTTC,.,TRBD1,TRBJ2-7,TRBV4-3